These 8 T cell receptor beta chains were sequenced from one sample in a study of cytomegalovirus exposure and HLA in healthy donors. The PCR ran on 60 Vbeta and 13 Jbeta primers. TCRdb's table, derived via immunoSEQ multiplex PCR, lists solely in-frame clones and lacks some. The table lists roughly 160,000 clones, approximately 85% of them singletons. The specimen sequenced was PBMCs. These receptors came from a man aged 18 to 30 in good health and CMV-seropositive.

The CDR3 sequence is CASSLVGITSGGNEQFF. The CDR3 DNA follows: TGCGCCAGCAGCTTGGTGGGGATTACTAGCGGGGGAAATGAGCAGTTCTTC. The chain has TRBV5-1 and TRBJ2-1; 11 bases fit TRBD2. This CDR3 is built from 17 residues. V lost 0 bases, J lost 7 bases, and 9 bases stayed unmatched. In germline, CDR1 is SGHRS, CDR2 YFSETQ.

This chain links TRBV2 with TRBJ2-6; the match to TRBD2 covers 8 bases. V dropped 1 base and J dropped 0; count of bases not matched to a gene: 5. In germline, CDR1 is SNHLY, CDR2 FYNNEI. The CDR3 covers 18 residues. Here the CDR3 reads CASSEEGGGTSGANVLTF. CDR3 DNA sequence: TGTGCCAGCAGTGAAGAAGGCGGGGGGACCTCTGGGGCCAACGTCCTGACTTTC.

J is TRBJ2-1 and V is TRBV10-3; TRBD2 agrees at 9 bases. The CDR3 loop spans 15 amino acids. Germline trimming cut 0 bases from V and 9 bases from J; bases unmatched to any gene: 6. Germline lookup yields CDR1 ENHRY and CDR2 SYGVKD. CDR3 DNA: TGTGCCATCAGTGAGTCGGAGCGGGGGGCGATTGAGCAGTTCTTC. It is translated as CAISESERGAIEQFF.

V is TRBV19 and J is TRBJ2-7, with TRBD1 as a possible D gene (6 bases). V was shortened by 3 bases and J by 3 bases, with 18 bases between the two germline ends. There are 16 residues in the CDR3. Germline CDR1 and CDR2: LNHDA and SQIVND (reference sequence). CDR3 in DNA: TGTGCCAGTAGTATGTCATTACCGGGACAAGACTACGAGCAGTACTTC. Translated, it gives CASSMSLPGQDYEQYF.

CDR3 coding DNA: TGTGCCAGCAGAACATATACAGGGTCTGACGAGCAGTACTTC. It yields the protein CASRTYTGSDEQYF. The chain carries TRBV5-5 and TRBJ2-7; TRBD1 is a possible D gene (6 bases). V was shortened by 5 bases and J by 5 bases, with 17 bases between the two germline ends. The CDR3 is 14 amino acids. Germline CDR1 SGHKS, CDR2 YYEKEE (reference sequence).

This sequence joins TRBV2 and TRBJ1-5; D may be TRBD1 (6 bases). This CDR3 contains 16 residues. V lost 6 bases and J lost 2, with 17 bases in between. The germline CDR1 and CDR2 sequences are SNHLY and FYNNEI. CDR3 bases: TGTGCCAGCAGACCCGAGGCGGCAGGGGGCAATCAGCCCCAGCATTTT. Protein product: CASRPEAAGGNQPQHF.

The J gene is TRBJ1-4, the V gene TRBV7-9; TRBD1 matches at 9 bases. This CDR3 has 16 residues. Germline trimming cut 3 bases from V and 8 bases from J; bases unmatched to any gene: 10. Germline lookup yields CDR1 SEHNR and CDR2 FQNEAQ (reference sequence). The CDR3 spells CASSLGLRTGEEKLFF. As DNA, the CDR3 is TGTGCCAGCAGCTTGGGCCTTAGGACAGGGGAAGAAAAACTGTTTTTT.

The J gene is TRBJ2-1, the V gene TRBV2; the match to TRBD2 covers 13 bases. Germline loops: CDR1 SNHLY, CDR2 FYNNEI. The J segment lost 6 bases and the V segment lost 6 bases, leaving 5 bases of the junction unmatched. The CDR3 spans 15 residues. The CDR3 bases are TGTGCCAGCAGCATACTAGCGGGGGGGCCCAATGAGCAGTTCTTC. Its translation: CASSILAGGPNEQFF.